This passage covers 27 T cell receptor beta chains from one sample sequenced in a study of OX40 agonist ivuxolimab in advanced cancers. Sequencing was performed with immunoSEQ multiplex PCR; in TCRdb, only in-frame clones are kept and a portion is missing. The sample consists of tens of thousands of clones, approximately 80% of them appearing once. The sequencing used CD4+ or CD8+ T cells sorted from blood, collected in a trial of the OX40 agonist ivuxolimab. The receptors originated from an adult with an advanced solid tumor such as melanoma, head and neck, liver or kidney cancer.

The V gene is TRBV18, the J gene TRBJ2-7; TRBD1 matches 9 bases. The germline V gene has CDR1 KGHSH and CDR2 LQKENI. CDR3 length: 15 amino acids. The CDR3 DNA is TGTGCCAGCTCGCCACAGGGGGCTCAATCCTACGAGCAGTACGTC. Its protein is CASSPQGAQSYEQYV.

The count of this clone is one. The J gene is TRBJ2-7, the V gene TRBV19; the D is unclear. The CDR3 has 14 amino acids. Trimming took 10 bases from V and 0 from J, leaving 16 bases between them. In germline, CDR1 is LNHDA, CDR2 SQIVND (reference sequence). CDR3 nucleotide sequence: TGTGCCACCTCAAATAGGCTGAGCTCCTACGAGCAGTACGTC. Residues: CATSNRLSSYEQYV.

For the CDR3, the DNA is TGTGCCAGCAGCTTGACAGGCGGAGAGACCCAGTACTTC. Its translation: CASSLTGGETQYF. The V gene is TRBV5-6, the J gene TRBJ2-5; TRBD1 might be the D (5 bases). Trimming shortened V by 1 base and J by 4 bases, and 8 bases separated the two germline ends. Germline V gene sequence: CDR1 SGHDT, CDR2 YYEEEE. The CDR3 length is 13 residues.

The chain joins TRBV7-9 to TRBJ1-5; tentatively, D is TRBD1 (5 bases). Trimming removed 5 bases from V and 1 base from J, with 9 bases in between. Per the germline V gene, CDR1 is SEHNR and CDR2 is FQNEAQ (reference sequence). CDR3 length equals 14 residues. The CDR3 coding sequence is TGTGCCAGCAGCCCTTGGGACAGCAATCAGCCCCAGCATTTT. Translated, it gives CASSPWDSNQPQHF.

This clone is a singleton in its sample. CDR3 nucleotide sequence: TGTGCCAGCTCAAAGGACATTGCAACTAATGAAAAACTGTTTTTT. Its translation: CASSKDIATNEKLFF. The genes are TRBV18 and TRBJ1-4; maybe TRBD1 (5 bases). Germline V gene sequence: CDR1 KGHSH, CDR2 LQKENI. V was shortened by 5 bases and J by 0 bases, with 10 bases between the two germline ends. There are 15 residues in the CDR3.

The V gene is TRBV7-9, the J gene TRBJ2-2; D unresolved. Germline values: CDR1 SEHNR, CDR2 FQNEAQ (reference sequence). This CDR3 has 14 residues. Trimming removed 1 base at V and 4 bases at J, with 7 bases between. The CDR3 is CASSLEVFTGELFF. In nucleotides, the CDR3 is TGTGCCAGCAGCTTAGAGGTCTTCACCGGGGAGCTGTTTTTT.

The chain carries TRBV28 and TRBJ1-6, with a tentative D call TRBD1 (5 bases). The V gene lost 9 bases and the J gene lost 0 bases, with 9 bases spanning the gap. The CDR3 is 14 residues long. The germline V gene encodes CDR1 MDHEN and CDR2 SYDVKM. CDR3 in amino acids: CASSGSSYNSPLHF. The CDR3 bases are TGTGCCAGTTCAGGGAGCTCCTATAATTCACCCCTCCACTTT.

This sequence joins TRBV6-5 and TRBJ1-1; no definite D call. The CDR3 covers 14 residues. With 0 bases removed from V and 4 bases from J, the gap between germline ends came to 9 bases. Germline CDR1 and CDR2: MNHEY and SVGAGI. CDR3 bases: TGTGCCAGCAGTTACTCGTTAGGAACCACTGAAGCTTTCTTT. This gives the protein CASSYSLGTTEAFF.

This chain connects TRBV7-8 to TRBJ1-2; no clear D gene. CDR1 SGHVS and CDR2 FQNEAQ come from the germline V gene. The V end was cut by 1 base, the J end by 2 bases, with 8 bases between. The CDR3 length is 14 residues. The CDR3, as DNA: TGTGCCAGCAGCTTAGTTGACGGAAACTATGGCTACACCTTC. Its protein is CASSLVDGNYGYTF.

The rearrangement uses TRBV11-3 and TRBJ1-5; TRBD1 might be the D (5 bases). Germline CDR1 SGHNT, CDR2 YENEEA. CDR3 length equals 17 residues. Trimming cost V 7 bases and J 3 bases, with 22 bases left between them. CDR3 protein: CASTTPRDGDFNQPQHF. The CDR3 region has the DNA TGTGCCAGCACCACCCCCAGGGACGGAGACTTCAATCAGCCCCAGCATTTT.

This chain joins TRBV18 and TRBJ1-1, with TRBD1 as a possible D gene (5 bases). V was cut by 5 bases and J by 5 bases, with 18 bases left in between. CDR3 length: 15 amino acids. CDR1 is KGHSH and CDR2 is LQKENI in the germline V gene. CDR3 amino acids: CASSAPAGGSTEAFF. CDR3 bases: TGTGCCAGCTCAGCCCCGGCTGGGGGGAGTACTGAAGCTTTCTTT.

The chain employs TRBV5-1 and TRBJ2-3, with a tentative D call TRBD2 (5 bases). The CDR3 loop spans 16 amino acids. V lost 0 bases to trimming and J lost 1 base, with 12 bases between them. The V gene's germline CDR1 is SGHRS and CDR2 YFSETQ. The CDR3 nucleotides read TGCGCCAGCAGCTTGGATTCGGGGTCGGGCACAGATACGCAGTATTTT. This encodes CASSLDSGSGTDTQYF. Full variable domain (remainder filled in from reference TRBV5-1 and TRBJ2-3): KAGVTQTPRYLIKTRGQQVTLSCSPISGHRSVSWYQQTPGQGLQFLFEYFSETQRNKGNFPGRFSGRQFSNSRSEMNVSTLELGDSALYLCASSLDSGSGTDTQYFGPGTRLTVL.

This clone was observed a handful of times. J is TRBJ1-5 and V is TRBV7-2; TRBD1 matches 8 bases. Germline trimming cut 5 bases from V and 2 bases from J; bases unmatched to any gene: 8. The CDR3 is 16 amino acids. Germline loops: CDR1 SGHTA, CDR2 FQGNSA. The CDR3 sequence: CASSTRTGSGNQPQHF. The CDR3 DNA follows: TGTGCCAGCAGCACCCGGACAGGGTCGGGCAATCAGCCCCAGCATTTT.

The chain is built from TRBV28 and TRBJ2-6; tentatively, D is TRBD1 (7 bases). Germline CDR1 is MDHEN and CDR2 is SYDVKM. This CDR3 comprises 15 residues. V shed 6 bases and J shed 3 bases, with 12 bases lying between them. DNA for the CDR3: TGTGCCAGCAGCCAGGGGGGTGGTGGGGCCAACGTCCTGACTTTC. Translation gives CASSQGGGGANVLTF. The whole variable domain, filled in from reference TRBV28 and TRBJ2-6, reads DVKVTQSSRYLVKRTGEKVFLECVQDMDHENMFWYRQDPGLGLRLIYFSYDVKMKEKGDIPEGYSVSREKKERFSLILESASTNQTSMYLCASSQGGGGANVLTFGAGSRLTVL.

This clone occurred once. An end of the junction does not agree with germline; a read error may underlie this. This chain connects TRBV28 to TRBJ1-2; a weak D match, TRBD1 (6 bases). This CDR3 spans 14 amino acids. The V gene's germline CDR1 is MDHEN and CDR2 SYDVKM. In DNA form, the CDR3 reads TGTGCCAGCACCTTTAACTTGGACCGCAGGGGTGGGGCCTTC. Protein sequence: CASTFNLDRRGGAF.

V gene TRBV19 combines with J gene TRBJ1-4; no clear D. The V gene's germline CDR1 is LNHDA and CDR2 SQIVND (reference sequence). The ends were cut back, 7 bases at V and 5 bases at J, with 14 bases in the middle. CDR3 length: 14 amino acids. The CDR3 sequence is CASTSTLGNEKLFF. As DNA, the CDR3 is TGTGCCAGTACTTCGACCCTTGGGAATGAAAAACTGTTTTTT.

As to this clone: A junction boundary mismatches the germline segment, possibly from a read error. Other DNA sequences in this sample translate to the same CDR3. V is TRBV19 and J is TRBJ2-2; no reliable D call. CDR1 and CDR2 (germline): LNHDA, SQIVND (reference sequence). This CDR3 is 14 amino acids long. The CDR3: CASTIATNTGELFF. In DNA form, the CDR3 reads TGCGCCAGTACCATCGCTACGAACACCGGGGAGCTGTTTTTT.

This rearrangement joins TRBV20-1 to TRBJ2-3; D gene uncertain. The CDR3 sequence is 11 residues long. The germline V gene has CDR1 DFQATT and CDR2 SNEGSKA (reference sequence). V gave up 6 bases and J gave up 2 bases, with 6 bases separating them. CDR3 in DNA: TGCAGTGCCCGGATCACAGATACGCAGTATTTT. This codes for CSARITDTQYF.

The chain recombines TRBV19 with TRBJ1-4; possible D gene TRBD1, 6 bases. Deletions cut 7 bases from V and 10 bases from J, with 16 bases between. The CDR3 contains 13 residues. CDR1 and CDR2 from the germline V gene are LNHDA and SQIVND (reference sequence). The CDR3 DNA reads TGTGCCAGTACTGGGGACACTTCGATAAAACTGTTTTTT. Residues: CASTGDTSIKLFF.

The chain carries TRBV7-2 and TRBJ2-2; D gene uncertain. V lost 2 bases and J 6 bases, leaving 16 bases between the germline ends. CDR1 and CDR2 from the germline V gene are SGHTA and FQGNSA. The CDR3 is 16 residues long. The CDR3 loop reads CASSLYGSRIPGELFF. The DNA of the CDR3 is TGTGCCAGCAGCTTATATGGGTCCAGGATCCCCGGGGAGCTGTTTTTT. Complete variable domain (other parts from reference TRBV7-2 and TRBJ2-2): GAGVSQSPSNKVTEKGKDVELRCDPISGHTALYWYRQSLGQGLEFLIYFQGNSAPDKSGLPSDRFSAERTGGSVSTLTIQRTQQEDSAVYLCASSLYGSRIPGELFFGEGSRLTVL.

The V and J genes are TRBV6-6 and TRBJ1-5, with TRBD1 as a possible D gene (5 bases). The CDR3 has 15 amino acids. Germline V CDR1 and CDR2: MNHNY, SVGAGI (reference sequence). V was cut by 6 bases and J by 4 bases, with 16 bases left in between. This CDR3 reads CASRGREQKNQPQHF. Here the CDR3 DNA reads TGTGCCAGCAGGGGCAGGGAACAAAAGAATCAGCCCCAGCATTTT.

The chain carries TRBV4-2 and TRBJ2-5, with D hard to call. Trimming stripped 3 bases from V and 2 bases from J, with 7 bases between. The CDR3 consists of 13 residues. The germline CDR1 and CDR2 sequences are LGHNA and YNFKEQ. The CDR3: CASSHTSQETQYF. DNA of the CDR3: TGTGCCAGCAGCCACACCTCTCAAGAGACCCAGTACTTC.

The table lists this clone with a count of one. The chain couples TRBV6-1 to TRBJ2-7, with D possibly being TRBD2 (5 bases). Deletions cut 6 bases from V and 7 bases from J, with 13 bases between. Germline loops: CDR1 MNHNS, CDR2 SASEGT. CDR3 length: 12 amino acids. Here the CDR3 DNA reads TGTGCCAGCAGGAAGGTAGGAGGAGAGCAGTACTTC. Translation: CASRKVGGEQYF.

The V and J genes are TRBV27 and TRBJ1-2; 7 nucleotides line up with TRBD1. Per germline, CDR1 MNHEY and CDR2 SMNVEV (reference sequence). The CDR3 contains 13 residues. J gave up 7 bases and V 6 bases, and 8 bases lay outside the gene matches. This chain's CDR3 is CASRREGASGYTF. CDR3 DNA: TGTGCCAGCAGGCGGGAGGGGGCAAGTGGCTACACCTTC.

This chain joins TRBV30 and TRBJ2-4; D could derive from TRBD1 or TRBD2 (5 bases each). Trimming left V 7 bases short and J 9 bases short, with 22 bases between. Germline V gene data show CDR1 as GTSNPN and CDR2 as SVGIG (reference sequence). The CDR3 is 14 amino acids. The CDR3, as DNA: TGTGCCTCCACACTAGTTGCAGGGTCCGGCATTCAGTACTTC. As protein: CASTLVAGSGIQYF. The variable domain in full, with the rest retrieved from reference TRBV30 and TRBJ2-4, is SQTIHQWPATLVQPVGSPLSLECTVEGTSNPNLYWYRQAAGRGLQLLFYSVGIGQISSEVPQNLSASRPQDRQFILSSKKLLLSDSGFYLCASTLVAGSGIQYFGAGTRLSVL.

The rearrangement joins TRBV7-2 to TRBJ1-2; unclear D gene. The CDR3 has 15 amino acids. V was shortened by 1 base and J by 3 bases, with 12 bases between the two germline ends. Germline V gene data show CDR1 as SGHTA and CDR2 as FQGNSA. For the CDR3, the DNA is TGTGCCAGCAGCTTAGGGGGAGGGAGGGACTATGGCTACACCTTC. This codes for CASSLGGGRDYGYTF.

This clone was observed a handful of times. The chain uses TRBV21-1 and TRBJ1-6. TRBV21-1 is described as a pseudogene. The CDR3 has 15 amino acids. Here the CDR3 reads CASSTLTRSRSPLHF. DNA for the CDR3: TGTGCCAGCAGCACCCTAACCCGGTCCCGATCACCCCTCCACTTT.